These 7 T cell receptor beta chains were sequenced from one sample in a study of T cells in Graves' hyperthyroidism and ophthalmopathy. Amplification of TCR beta CDR3 regions was performed using RNA transcripts as template. HTBI primers were employed in a first-round RT-PCR of the TCR CDR3. TCRdb reprocessed the multiplex PCR reads with MiXCR, giving one entry per CDR3 protein. The sample carries nearly 600,000 distinct CDR3 sequences, about 14% recorded once. Sample: blood. The receptors come from a woman in her thirties with Graves' hyperthyroidism that later progressed to Graves' ophthalmopathy.

This clonotype appeared a few times. The chain recombines TRBV5-6 with TRBJ1-1; 7 nucleotides match TRBD1. This CDR3 is built from 16 residues. In germline, CDR1 is SGHDT, CDR2 YYEEEE. Germline trimming cut 0 bases from V and 0 bases from J; bases unmatched to any gene: 5. The CDR3 sequence is CASSLATGDMNTEAFF. CDR3 sequence (DNA): TGTGCCAGCAGCTTGGCTACAGGGGACATGAACACTGAAGCTTTCTTT.

This clonotype was observed at least ten times. The chain employs TRBV12-3 or TRBV12-4 and TRBJ2-1; D call uncertain. This CDR3 is 11 amino acids long. V was pared by 6 bases and J by 6 bases, with 6 bases between. The chain's CDR3 is CASRETNEQFF. CDR3 coding DNA: TGTGCCAGCAGGGAGACCAATGAGCAGTTCTTC.

This clonotype was found a few times. The CDR3 DNA is TGTGCCAGCAGCTCCTCGGAATACAATGAGCAGTTCTTC. Translation: CASSSSEYNEQFF. The chain is built from TRBV7-9 and TRBJ2-1; no clear D. The CDR3 covers 13 residues. The germline CDR1 and CDR2 sequences are SEHNR and FQNEAQ (reference sequence). Trimming pared 4 bases from V and 4 bases from J, leaving 8 bases between.

The sample holds many counts of this clonotype. The chain joins TRBV7-9 to TRBJ2-7, with D perhaps matching TRBD1 (6 bases). V was trimmed by 6 bases and J by 4 bases, leaving 13 bases between them. The CDR3 totals 13 residues. The germline V gene encodes CDR1 SEHNR and CDR2 FQNEAQ (reference sequence). This CDR3 reads CASSSSGEYEQYF. In nucleotides, the CDR3 is TGTGCCAGCAGTTCTTCAGGGGAGTACGAGCAGTACTTC.

In DNA form, the CDR3 reads TGCGCCAGCAGCCTCTCAGGACTAGCGGGAGAAAGACAGTTCTTC. This codes for CASSLSGLAGERQFF. The V and J genes are TRBV5-1 and TRBJ2-1, with 13 bases lining up with TRBD2. Germline V gene lookup returns CDR1 SGHRS and CDR2 YFSETQ. CDR3 length: 15 amino acids. Germline trimming cut 4 bases from V and 13 bases from J; bases unmatched to any gene: 11.

There are many counts of this clonotype. This chain connects TRBV7-2 to TRBJ2-7, with D possibly being TRBD1 (5 bases). Trimming left V 3 bases short and J 7 bases short, with 13 bases between. The CDR3 totals 13 residues. Germline CDR1 SGHTA, CDR2 FQGNSA. The CDR3 region is CASSFSQGLEQYF. The CDR3, as DNA: TGTGCCAGCAGCTTTTCCCAGGGCTTAGAGCAGTACTTC.

This clonotype occurred a few times. This rearrangement joins TRBV19 to TRBJ2-7, with 8 bases that match TRBD1. After removal of 7 bases from V and 2 bases from J, the junction contained 7 bases not matched to a gene. This CDR3 has 14 residues. Germline V gene sequence: CDR1 LNHDA, CDR2 SQIVND (reference sequence). CDR3: CASKQGTGPYEQYF. CDR3 DNA: TGTGCCAGTAAACAGGGGACAGGCCCCTACGAGCAGTACTTC. The full variable domain, rest sourced from reference TRBV19 and TRBJ2-7, is DGGITQSPKYLFRKEGQNVTLSCEQNLNHDAMYWYRQDPGQGLRLIYYSQIVNDFQKGDIAEGYSVSREKKESFPLTVTSAQKNPTAFYLCASKQGTGPYEQYFGPGTRLTVT.